What follows are 26 T cell receptor beta chains derived from one specimen sequenced in a study of CD8 T cells in ankylosing spondylitis. Findings and caveats of the study: Several highly homologous variants made up a TCR beta motif that seemed to typify ankylosing spondylitis blood.

No antigens are known for them. A single record per CDR3 protein comes from TCRdb applying MiXCR to the 5' RACE reads. The sample shows fewer than 650,000 distinct CDR3 sequences, roughly 13% of them seen only once. Sequencing input: blood, either unsorted or a sorted T cell fraction (not recorded which). The receptors originated from a male donor with ankylosing spondylitis.

This clonotype showed up just a few times. The rearrangement links TRBV12-3 or TRBV12-4 to TRBJ2-1; a possible D gene is TRBD1 (5 bases). The V and J ends lost 6 bases and 3 bases respectively, with 15 bases between them. The CDR3 covers 15 residues. The CDR3 nucleotides are TGTGCCAGCAGCGCGACATTTAGGGGCTACAATGAGCAGTTCTTC. This sequence encodes CASSATFRGYNEQFF.

V and J are TRBV3-1 and TRBJ2-7; the match to TRBD1 covers 8 bases. This CDR3 has 15 amino acids. Germline V gene lookup returns CDR1 LGHDT and CDR2 YNNKEL (reference sequence). Trimming took 4 bases from V and 1 from J; bases not matched to a gene: 6. For the CDR3, the DNA is TGTGCCAGCAGCCGGAGCACAGGGGGGTCCTACGAGCAGTACTTC. Its translation: CASSRSTGGSYEQYF.

This clonotype was observed a few times. This chain connects TRBV20-1 to TRBJ2-7, with 13 positions matching TRBD2. Germline loops: CDR1 DFQATT, CDR2 SNEGSKA (reference sequence). CDR3 length equals 13 residues. Unmatched junction bases numbered 5, after V lost 5 bases and J lost 7 bases. The CDR3 nucleotides read TGCAGTGCTGGGACTAGCGGGACAAAGGAGCAGTACGTC. It translates to CSAGTSGTKEQYV.

This clonotype was seen more than once but under ten times. This chain uses TRBV7-9 with TRBJ1-2, with unresolved D. Trimming cost V 1 base and J 2 bases, with 11 bases left between them. There are 15 residues in the CDR3. Germline V gene data show CDR1 as SEHNR and CDR2 as FQNEAQ (reference sequence). The CDR3 is CASSLGGRENYGYTF. The CDR3, as DNA: TGTGCCAGCAGCTTAGGCGGACGGGAGAACTATGGCTACACCTTC.

This clonotype showed up just a few times. The chain is built from TRBV2 and TRBJ2-1; 9 bases align to TRBD2. This CDR3 is built from 15 residues. Germline V CDR1 and CDR2: SNHLY, FYNNEI. The trim removed 4 bases at V and 11 bases at J, leaving 12 bases unmatched. CDR3 DNA sequence: TGTGCCAGCAGTGTAAGTAGCGGGAGTAGGGTCCAGCAGTTCTTC. Amino acid sequence: CASSVSSGSRVQQFF.

This clonotype was recorded at least ten times. This sequence joins TRBV6-1 and TRBJ2-1, with 15 bases identical to TRBD2. V was pared by 6 bases and J by 7 bases, with 13 bases of the junction left unmatched. Germline-derived CDR1 and CDR2 are MNHNS and SASEGT. The CDR3 is 18 residues long. This CDR3 is CASSHPLSGTSGRNEQFF. CDR3 coding DNA: TGTGCCAGCAGCCACCCCTTAAGCGGGACTAGCGGGAGGAATGAGCAGTTCTTC.

In its sample, this clonotype was seen many times. This chain links TRBV15 with TRBJ2-5, with D possibly being TRBD1 (5 bases). This CDR3 is built from 12 residues. Germline lookup yields CDR1 LNHNV and CDR2 YYDKDF (reference sequence). Trimming pared 4 bases from V and 2 bases from J, leaving 5 bases between. This chain's CDR3 is CATSKGQETQYF. CDR3 coding DNA: TGTGCCACCAGCAAGGGGCAAGAGACCCAGTACTTC.

This clonotype turned up a few times. The chain recombines TRBV5-1 with TRBJ2-5, with a tentative D call TRBD1 (6 bases). The CDR3 contains 13 residues. CDR1 and CDR2 (germline): SGHRS, YFSETQ. Trimming left V 3 bases short and J 5 bases short, with 11 bases between. CDR3 coding DNA: TGCGCCAGCAGCTCGGACAGTTGGGAGACCCAGTACTTC. Translation: CASSSDSWETQYF.

This clonotype has a count of ten or more. This CDR3 is CSARAGNRGNQPQHF. The CDR3 DNA sequence: TGCAGTGCTAGAGCGGGGAACAGGGGCAATCAGCCCCAGCATTTT. This chain connects TRBV20-1 to TRBJ1-5, with D perhaps matching TRBD1 (6 bases). Trimming pared 1 base from V and 2 bases from J, leaving 12 bases between. The V gene's germline CDR1 is DFQATT and CDR2 SNEGSKA (reference sequence). The CDR3 extends over 15 amino acids.

This clonotype was counted ten times or more. For the CDR3, the DNA is TGTGCCCCCCTTACACGGCGGGAGAGACGCAATGAGCAGTTCTTC. Protein: CAPLTRRERRNEQFF. This sequence joins TRBV6-1 and TRBJ2-1, with TRBD2 matching 7 bases. CDR3 length: 15 amino acids. Germline-derived CDR1 and CDR2 are MNHNS and SASEGT. With V trimmed by 11 bases and J by 6 bases, 16 bases remained unmatched.

This clonotype turned up a few times. The chain links TRBV20-1 to TRBJ2-1; 8 bases agree with TRBD2. There are 15 residues in the CDR3. Unmatched junction bases numbered 5, after V lost 3 bases and J lost 1 base. Per germline, CDR1 DFQATT and CDR2 SNEGSKA (reference sequence). CDR3 region: CSARAGGGSYNEQFF. CDR3 nucleotides: TGCAGTGCTAGGGCGGGAGGAGGTTCCTACAATGAGCAGTTCTTC.

The J gene is TRBJ2-1, the V gene TRBV24-1; either TRBD1 or TRBD2 may fit D (5 bases each). The V end was cut by 0 bases, the J end by 6 bases, with 11 bases between. The CDR3 loop spans 15 amino acids. Germline CDR1 is KGHDR and CDR2 is SFDVKD. The CDR3 DNA is TGTGCCACCAGTGATTTGCGGGACCCGAGCAATGAGCAGTTCTTC. It translates to CATSDLRDPSNEQFF.

There are a few counts of this clonotype. The genes are TRBV20-1 and TRBJ1-3; D remains unclear. The V gene lost 6 bases and the J gene lost 2 bases, with 11 bases spanning the gap. This CDR3 has 13 residues. The V gene's germline CDR1 is DFQATT and CDR2 SNEGSKA (reference sequence). The CDR3 loop is CSARRDTGNTIYF. The CDR3 DNA is TGCAGTGCGCGCCGGGATACTGGAAACACCATATATTTT.

The chain joins TRBV30 to TRBJ1-2; 12 positions agree with TRBD1. Looked up from germline, CDR1 is GTSNPN and CDR2 is SVGIG (reference sequence). V shed 5 bases, J shed 2 bases, and the junction held 0 bases outside the gene matches. The CDR3 totals 13 residues. Here the CDR3 reads CAWGTGGNYGYTF. As DNA, the CDR3 is TGTGCCTGGGGGACAGGGGGCAACTATGGCTACACCTTC.

J is TRBJ1-5 and V is TRBV15; the D is unclear. CDR3 size: 12 residues. CDR1 and CDR2 (germline): LNHNV, YYDKDF (reference sequence). Between the trimmed V and J ends, which lost 4 bases and 5 bases, there was a span of 6 bases. CDR3 residues: CATSNPHQPQHF. The CDR3 region has the DNA TGTGCCACCAGCAATCCTCATCAGCCCCAGCATTTT.

The CDR3 protein is CASSPHQETQYF. As DNA, the CDR3 is TGTGCCAGCAGCCCCCACCAAGAGACCCAGTACTTC. The chain recombines TRBV7-9 with TRBJ2-5, with D uncertain. The CDR3 covers 12 residues. Germline assignment: CDR1 SEHNR and CDR2 FQNEAQ (reference sequence). V dropped 5 bases and J dropped 0 bases, with 4 bases sitting between them.

V and J are TRBV5-1 and TRBJ1-5, with a weak D call TRBD1 (5 bases). Trimming stripped 0 bases from V and 0 bases from J, with 10 bases between. The germline V gene encodes CDR1 SGHRS and CDR2 YFSETQ. The CDR3 sequence is 16 residues long. The CDR3: CASSLETDYSNQPQHF. The DNA for the CDR3 is TGCGCCAGCAGCTTGGAGACAGACTATAGCAATCAGCCCCAGCATTTT.

V gene TRBV5-1 combines with J gene TRBJ2-3; 7 bases align to TRBD2. Germline-derived CDR1 and CDR2 are SGHRS and YFSETQ. The CDR3 runs 14 residues. Trimming removed 6 bases from V and 2 bases from J; junction bases left unmatched: 6. CDR3 bases: TGCGCCAGCAAGAGCGGGACTAACACAGATACGCAGTATTTT. Its translation: CASKSGTNTDTQYF.

This clonotype was found a few times. The CDR3 protein is CASTPGYEQYF. The CDR3 bases are TGTGCCAGCACCCCGGGCTACGAGCAGTACTTC. The chain links TRBV2 to TRBJ2-7; D unresolved. The CDR3 has 11 residues. Germline loops: CDR1 SNHLY, CDR2 FYNNEI. Trimming pared 7 bases from V and 3 bases from J, leaving 7 bases between.

The chain has TRBV29-1 and TRBJ2-6; D possibly corresponds to TRBD1 (6 bases). Germline assignment: CDR1 SQVTM and CDR2 ANQGSEA. V dropped 1 base and J dropped 0 bases, with 10 bases sitting between them. The CDR3 contains 16 residues. The CDR3 sequence: CSVEVQGRSGANVLTF. The CDR3 region has the DNA TGCAGCGTTGAAGTACAGGGTCGCTCTGGGGCCAACGTCCTGACTTTC.

The chain is built from TRBV27 and TRBJ2-7, with D hard to call. This CDR3 comprises 10 residues. Germline V gives CDR1 MNHEY, CDR2 SMNVEV (reference sequence). V dropped 7 bases and J dropped 2 bases, with 3 bases sitting between them. DNA of the CDR3: TGTGCCAGCACCCCCTACGAGCAGTACGTC. The encoded protein is CASTPYEQYV.

The chain employs TRBV27 and TRBJ1-2; no clear D gene. Germline V gene data show CDR1 as MNHEY and CDR2 as SMNVEV (reference sequence). V was clipped by 0 bases and J by 4 bases, with 12 bases between them. The CDR3 runs to 15 residues. The CDR3 is CASSLSTGLGYGYTF. The DNA for the CDR3 is TGTGCCAGCAGTTTATCGACCGGGCTTGGCTATGGCTACACCTTC.

In its sample, this clonotype was seen a few times. The CDR3 coding sequence is TGTGCCGCATCCGGGACAGGGGGTTTCGGCGAGCAGTACGTC. Residues: CAASGTGGFGEQYV. V usage is TRBV30 and J usage is TRBJ2-7, with TRBD1 matching over 11 bases. The ends lost 8 bases at V and 6 bases at J; junction bases unmatched: 12. Germline CDR1 GTSNPN, CDR2 SVGIG (reference sequence). The CDR3 loop spans 14 amino acids.

This clonotype came up a few times. The chain couples TRBV12-3 or TRBV12-4 to TRBJ1-5; the D gene is possibly TRBD1 (6 bases). V lost 5 bases and J lost 2, with 13 bases in between. The CDR3 runs 15 residues. CDR3 residues: CASSRSPGGNQPQHF. The CDR3 nucleotides read TGTGCCAGCAGTCGGTCTCCAGGGGGCAATCAGCCCCAGCATTTT.

The chain links TRBV6-1 to TRBJ1-2; no definite D call. The CDR3 is 14 amino acids. Germline CDR1 and CDR2: MNHNS and SASEGT. V was pared by 4 bases and J by 7 bases, with 16 bases between. This chain's CDR3 is CASSVLPISSGYTF. The CDR3 nucleotides read TGTGCCAGCAGTGTCCTCCCCATCTCGAGTGGCTACACCTTC.

This clonotype appeared a few times. J is TRBJ2-2 and V is TRBV5-4, with 8 bases aligning to TRBD2. With 2 bases clipped from V and 6 bases from J, the junction kept 9 bases outside the gene matches. This CDR3 is built from 16 residues. Germline loops: CDR1 SGHNT, CDR2 YYREEE (reference sequence). The CDR3 protein is CASSLIGGRMAGELFF. DNA for the CDR3: TGTGCCAGCAGCTTAATAGGCGGGAGGATGGCCGGGGAGCTGTTTTTT.